This T cell receptor (beta chain) was identified during a study of OX40 agonist ivuxolimab in advanced cancers. Study-level background: Patients receiving dose escalation had hepatocellular carcinoma, melanoma, renal cell or head and neck cancer.

The CDR3 consists of 15 residues. Germline V gene lookup returns CDR1 SEHNR and CDR2 FQNEAQ (reference sequence). The V gene end was trimmed by 1 base and the J gene end by 4 bases; junction bases not matched to a gene: 6. Only in-frame clones appear in the TCRdb table, and some are missing; sequencing was by immunoSEQ multiplex PCR. The data contain around 77,000 clones, 85% to 95% of them singletons. The origin of this receptor is an adult with an advanced solid tumor such as melanoma, head and neck, liver or kidney cancer. Sequenced material: CD4+ or CD8+ T cells sorted from blood, taken in a trial of the OX40 agonist ivuxolimab. The genes are TRBV7-9 and TRBJ1-2, with 7 bases matching TRBD1. The CDR3 here is CASSLDPGQIYGYTF. Written as DNA, the CDR3 is TGTGCCAGCAGCTTAGATCCGGGACAGATCTATGGCTACACCTTC.